This T cell receptor (beta chain) was obtained from a study of CD8+ T cells in alopecia areata. For the study at large: In an open-label trial, patients got 5 to 10 mg tofacitinib twice daily. Regarding the study as a whole: Expanded CD8+ clones among the top 100, as well as scalp clonality, were significantly decreased by tofacitinib. Only a single nonresponder existed, so baseline CD8+ expansion links stay unclear.

A word on this clone: Antigen specificity is unknown.

Treatment specified: oral pan-JAK inhibitor, 5-10 mg twice daily. Reverse transcription of extracted RNA yielded cDNA, which provided the sequencing template. The table came from immunoSEQ multiplex PCR; TCRdb's copy has only in-frame clones and leaves some out. The sample contains around 140,000 clones, 86% of which appear only once. This receptor was taken from a human donor with alopecia areata. Sequences were derived from CD8+ T cells sorted from blood, sampled at week 4, from a patient treated with tofacitinib.

As DNA, the CDR3 is TGCGCCAGTAAACTAGGCGGTGGACCCTACGAGCAGTACTTC. It is translated as CASKLGGGPYEQYF. The chain employs TRBV4-1 and TRBJ2-7; weak D call: TRBD2 (5 bases). The CDR3 covers 14 residues. Germline V gene sequence: CDR1 MGHRA, CDR2 YSYEKL. Trimming pared 9 bases from V and 2 bases from J, leaving 17 bases between.